Below, 8 T cell receptor beta chains from the same sample are listed, as sequenced in a study of T cells in Graves' hyperthyroidism and ophthalmopathy. Researchers took RNA transcripts and amplified the TCR beta CDR3 regions from them. The HTBI primer set drove a first-round RT-PCR of the TCR CDR3. Each CDR3 protein is one row after TCRdb ran MiXCR on the multiplex PCR reads. The sample shows over 350,000 distinct CDR3 sequences, approximately 18% of them seen only once. Sequencing was performed on blood. These receptors were obtained from a man between 18 and 29 years old with Graves' ophthalmopathy.

This chain connects TRBV7-8 to TRBJ1-4; D perhaps matches TRBD1 (6 bases). Germline V CDR1 and CDR2: SGHVS, FQNEAQ. The V gene lost 5 bases and the J gene lost 12 bases, with 19 bases spanning the gap. The CDR3 has 14 residues. DNA of the CDR3: TGTGCCAGCAGCCACAGGGATTTTAAAGGCCAACTGTTTTTT. This codes for CASSHRDFKGQLFF.

This clonotype was seen repeatedly, ten times or more. The chain uses TRBV2 and TRBJ2-4; D is perhaps TRBD1 (5 bases). The CDR3 runs to 16 residues. Per germline, CDR1 SNHLY and CDR2 FYNNEI. Deletions cut 7 bases from V and 1 base from J, with 17 bases between. The chain's CDR3 is CASNPWGGMAKNIQYF. The CDR3 DNA follows: TGTGCCAGCAACCCTTGGGGCGGAATGGCCAAAAACATTCAGTACTTC.

This clonotype was detected many times. The V and J genes are TRBV6-1 and TRBJ1-2; D is possibly TRBD1 (5 bases). Germline CDR1 MNHNS, CDR2 SASEGT. This CDR3 region has 16 residues. V was cut by 10 bases and J by 4 bases, with 25 bases left in between. The DNA for the CDR3 is TGTGCCACCACACCCCGCGGGGGAATAGAAAGCTATGGCTACACCTTC. Translating it yields CATTPRGGIESYGYTF.

The table lists this clonotype with many counts. This chain links TRBV7-8 with TRBJ2-2; D not certain. Germline values: CDR1 SGHVS, CDR2 FQNEAQ. This CDR3 has 15 amino acids. The V end lost 0 bases, the J end lost 7 bases, and 12 bases lay between the germline ends. As DNA, the CDR3 is TGTGCCAGCAGCTTAGCGAGCGCGGCTGACGGGGAGCTGTTTTTT. Translated: CASSLASAADGELFF.

This clonotype was seen more than once but under ten times. J is TRBJ2-1 and V is TRBV7-3, with TRBD2 matching over 12 bases. J gave up 1 base and V 2 bases, and 15 bases lay outside the gene matches. The CDR3 is 21 residues long. Germline V gives CDR1 SGHTA, CDR2 FQGTGA. This CDR3 is CASSLGNTPSGGAGSYNEQFF. CDR3 nucleotide sequence: TGTGCCAGCAGCTTAGGGAACACTCCTAGCGGGGGGGCCGGGTCCTACAATGAGCAGTTCTTC. Full variable domain (rest looked up from reference TRBV7-3 and TRBJ2-1): GAGVSQTPSNKVTEKGKYVELRCDPISGHTALYWYRQSLGQGPEFLIYFQGTGAADDSGLPNDRFFAVRPEGSVSTLKIQRTERGDSAVYLCASSLGNTPSGGAGSYNEQFFGPGTRLTVL.

This clonotype was found a few times. The V gene is TRBV2, the J gene TRBJ1-1, with 12 bases lining up with TRBD1. V gave up 4 bases and J gave up 7 bases; unmatched junction bases: 4. The CDR3 covers 14 residues. The germline V gene encodes CDR1 SNHLY and CDR2 FYNNEI. The DNA of the CDR3 is TGTGCCAGCAGTGGTGGGGACAGGGGGCTTGAAGCTTTCTTT. This translates into CASSGGDRGLEAFF.

This clonotype appeared a few times. This chain connects TRBV6-5 to TRBJ1-6; D is ambiguous. The CDR3 loop spans 17 amino acids. Looked up from germline, CDR1 is MNHEY and CDR2 is SVGAGI. The V end was cut by 0 bases, the J end by 0 bases, with 9 bases between. CDR3 DNA: TGTGCCAGCAGTTACTCGGGCAGAAGCTCCTATAATTCACCCCTCCACTTT. Encoded protein: CASSYSGRSSYNSPLHF.

The V and J genes are TRBV29-1 and TRBJ1-2, with D possibly matching TRBD1 (5 bases). Germline CDR1 SQVTM, CDR2 ANQGSEA. The V end lost 6 bases, the J end lost 5 bases, and 22 bases lay between the germline ends. The CDR3 runs 15 residues. The CDR3 nucleotides read TGCAGCGTGGGGCATCGGGGTGGCGAGGAATATGGCTACACCTTC. Its protein is CSVGHRGGEEYGYTF.